The present entry profiles one TCR beta chain with its context. This clone was seen a few times. Which antigen it targets is not known. No base qualities exist here, and no much larger clone lies one base off it. The data were obtained in a study of cytomegalovirus exposure and HLA in healthy donors (dated by TCRdb to 2015 to 2018). Turning to the overall study: According to an earlier analysis of around 600 of the donors, 150 million to 200 million T cells yielded 90 million to 130 million unique TCR beta sequences and approximately 300 Gb of sequence data. Roughly 300 gigabases of sequencing data and 70 million to 100 million unique TCR sequences made up an early release that covered fewer than 650 HLA-typed donors. Among the approximately 430 genotyped donors, about 83% belonged to the genetic ancestry cluster associated with self-reported Caucasian donors. The aim of the study was to test whether cataloging public T cell receptors could identify signatures of past pathogen exposure. The study profiled the T cell repertoires of under 700 subjects by immunosequencing and related them to cytomegalovirus serostatus. A separate validation cohort of 90 to 150 different subjects was used in addition to the approximately 670-subject first cohort. High-throughput TCR immunosequencing, statistical association of individual TCRs with disease status, and machine learning were combined to predict cytomegalovirus infection status. A later analysis re-examined previously published TCR beta repertoires from more than 550 donors and added high-resolution HLA genotyping to investigate patterns of TCR occurrence. Rather than drawing on any new phenotypic data, the later analysis identified candidate immune exposures from TCR beta sequences and the way those sequences occurred across donors. In an earlier analysis of 500 to 650 of the donors, high-throughput TCR beta sequencing was used to judge whether each TCR beta V gene segment behaved as functional or pseudogenic. Donor age, sex, ethnicity and CMV serostatus were compiled alongside the repertoire data. In a later genetic analysis, genome-wide SNP genotypes for about 65% of the roughly 670 donors were used, and that subset was treated as a discovery cohort. All discovery cohort repertoires had been generated on a single sequencing platform. Both class I and class II loci were covered by HLA typing, at four-digit resolution. Typing coverage differed by locus: A, B, C, DRB1 and DQB1 were typed in roughly 620-630 donors, DQA1 in about 550, DPA1 in 600 to 610, and DPB1 in 400 to 480. About five DR-DQ haplotypes were treated as single units for association and clustering because of strong linkage in the cohort. Among under 450 genotyped donors of the cohort, an average of approximately 250,000 unique TCR beta nucleotide sequences were sequenced per donor, around 18% of them non-productive. Study-level results and caveats: A later analysis found that HLA-associated TCR beta chains were more clonally expanded and had lower generation probabilities than equally common non-associated chains. V-gene and J-gene trimming of TCR beta chains was associated with a missense DCLRE1C variant in a later genetic analysis, and the association was replicated in an independent cohort. According to a later analysis, most CMV-associated TCR beta chains appeared to be HLA-restricted, and the HLA associations seemed to be driven largely by CMV exposure. Because some donors lacked HLA typing at each locus, the association tests relied only on the typed subset. Sequencing depth was assumed to be roughly uniform across donors in the presence/absence analyses, though that assumption may not hold. Because the 87-base-pair reads could not distinguish some IMGT-functional V segments, including TRBV6-2 and TRBV6-3, those segments were excluded. A few of the identified cytomegalovirus-associated TCR beta chains were confirmed in vitro to be specific for cytomegalovirus antigens. The authors suggested that the approach could potentially be generalized to other disease states and immunological phenotypes. Broadly in line with IMGT annotations, most TCR beta V segments showed up in productive rearrangements about 87% or about 30% of the time in an earlier analysis of 450 to 600 of the donors. Correlated functional status among segregating V segments might be attributable to linkage disequilibrium, but an unknown experimental factor could not be ruled out. In the study, approximately 160 TCR beta chains were listed as associated with cytomegalovirus. Compared with the approximately 720-donor mean, donors in an Asian-associated ancestry cluster had fewer N-insertions in productive TCRs, according to a later genetic analysis. Immune exposure information for the cohort was limited to CMV serostatus. In both the original and validation cohorts, the classifier was reported to diagnose cytomegalovirus status with high specificity and sensitivity. When HLA alleles, especially DR and DQ, strongly co-occurred, TCR associations were difficult to assign to individual alleles. A further reported finding was that TCR beta sequences accurately predicted the HLA-A and HLA-B alleles for most subjects in the first cohort. Only TCR beta chains were sequenced in this cohort, and the absence of alpha or paired-chain data limited detectable features. Specific HLA alleles were associated with some 15,000 TCR beta sequences at a false discovery rate of 0.05 in a later analysis. In a later analysis, several top co-occurrence clusters were reported to appear linked to parvovirus B19, influenza, CMV and Epstein-Barr virus. A group of highly shared sequence variants was considered likely to be a technical artifact of the sequencing pipeline. Fewer than 20 rarely observed V segments, including chromosome 9 orphons, were excluded from the earlier analysis of 550 to 700 of the donors because counts were too low. In a later analysis, the rate of TCR association differed among HLA loci, with DRB1 alleles having the most associated TCRs and HLA-C alleles having the fewest. While some public TCRs were present in many individuals, most TCR sequences turned up only very rarely across donors.

The cohort was made up of about 670 healthy bone marrow donors. At the time of sampling, all cohort members were nominally healthy, though unrecorded immune exposures were likely present. The donor was CMV seronegative and was included in the group of several hundred seronegative cohort members. A peripheral blood sample was provided by each donor, and peripheral blood mononuclear cells were used for TCR beta sequencing. The Qiagen DNeasy Blood Extraction Kit was used to extract genomic DNA from the blood cell samples. Germline trimming amounts to 3 bases on V and 2 bases on J, with 11 as the count of junction bases outside the gene matches. Its CDR3 holds 18 amino acids, cysteine through phenylalanine. Only the CDR3 region is kept as DNA, spanning 54 bases read in frame from base 1. Based on the germline V gene, the CDR1 and CDR2 sequences are SGDLS and YYNGEE. Libraries were prepared through the immunoSEQ multiplex PCR assay. A mixture of 60 forward primers for TCR Vbeta segments and 13 reverse primers for TCR Jbeta segments was used in the multiplex PCR. The CDR3 region of rearranged TCR beta genes was amplified from genomic DNA by a multiplex PCR assay. The amplified TCR beta libraries were sequenced on the Illumina HiSeq System as 87-base-pair reads. As for the authors' bioinformatics: In a later analysis, roughly 80 million unique TCR beta chains were counted across the 500 to 850 repertoires, and about 10 million of these chains were shared by at least two donors. A nearest-neighbor algorithm error-corrected the raw reads and collapsed the reads into unique sequences, merging closely related sequences to remove PCR and sequencing errors. Alignment of CDR3 sequences to IMGT reference sequences was used to assign V, D and J gene segments. For a sequence to be retained, at least a six-nucleotide match to both a V gene segment and a J gene segment was required. Rearrangements were classified as productive when the CDR3 lacked stop codons and remained in frame with V and J, and all other rearrangements were classified as non-productive. Following IMGT convention, CDR3 was defined as the stretch from the second conserved V-encoded cysteine to the conserved J-encoded phenylalanine. The earlier analysis of a few hundred of the donors excluded sequences that lacked an unambiguous match to a single V gene segment. In an earlier analysis of 587 of the donors, a V segment was called functional when productive rearrangements were above 56.7%, and segregating when the standard deviation between donors exceeded 5%. A statistical classification framework was built to diagnose cytomegalovirus status from the catalog of TCR beta chain sequences. In a later analysis, V and J genes were assigned by comparing TCR nucleotide sequences against IMGT/GENE-DB human TR gene sequences. Using the TCRdist pipeline, a later analysis assigned CDR3 sequences along with most-parsimonious VDJ recombination scenarios. In a later analysis, each TCR beta chain was defined by its CDR3 amino acid sequence together with its V-gene family, and reads without a unique V-gene family were excluded. To address suspected cross-contamination and a sequencing artifact, a later analysis removed roughly 640 highly shared, low-generation-probability nucleotide sequences. A later analysis calculated a clonal expansion index for each public chain from normalized within-repertoire ranks of inferred template counts. In a later analysis, generation probabilities were computed with a VDJ recombination model fitted to out-of-frame rearrangements, and the resulting probabilities were checked against IGoR. A later analysis scored TCR-TCR, TCR-HLA and TCR-CMV co-occurrence with hypergeometric tests, applying a repertoire-size bias correction to TCR pairs. A later analysis estimated false discovery rates by permuting HLA or CMV assignments 20 times. In a later analysis, co-occurring TCRs were grouped using DBSCAN, with TCRdist sequence similarity added in when clustering inside HLA-allele-positive subsets. For co-occurrence clustering, repertoires with fewer than 30,000 or more than 120,000 public chains were excluded, along with 4 to 6 repertoires with anomalous nucleotide sharing. What TCRdb holds here is the immuneACCESS table cut down to in-frame rearrangements. Part of the clones is not present; checked against another copy, under half of the missing clones reflect an unresolved V gene, and the others are unexplained. The V and J calls and the clone size are those of that table, but D and trimming were determined from the DNA. Present in this sample are fewer than 250,000 clones, around 76% of which were seen just once. The ten largest clones represent 0.6% to 0.7% of the sample.

Sample: PBMCs. The TCR was taken from a man aged 18 to 35 in good health and CMV-seronegative. The chain is encoded by TRBV9 joined to TRBJ2-2, and 9 junction bases match TRBD2. The DNA is as follows: TGTGCCAGCAGCGCACCCACCGGGACTAGCACAAACACCGGGGAGCTGTTTTTT. This gives the protein CASSAPTGTSTNTGELFF.